These 3 T cell receptor beta chains were sequenced from one sample in a study of shared clonotypes between healthy human individuals. The method was immunoSEQ multiplex PCR; TCRdb's version includes in-frame clones alone and lacks a portion of them. Among roughly 2.2 million clones, 85% to 95% were seen once, and the ten largest hold approximately 0.4%. The sample taken for sequencing was naive CD4+ T cells from PBMCs. Regarding subset: CD45RA+ positively selected. The receptors stem from a man between 18 and 35 years old in good health. Some clones in this sample may be carry-over from other donors' samples.

Details on this clone: An end of the junction does not agree with germline; a read error may underlie this. The V and J genes are TRBV7-6 and TRBJ2-7, with 10 bases matching TRBD1. CDR1 SGHVS and CDR2 FNYEAQ come from the germline V gene. The CDR3 length is 14 residues. CDR3 nucleotides: TGTGCCAGCAGCTTCGGGACAGGGGATTCAGAGCGGTACTTC. As protein: CASSFGTGDSERYF.

About this clone: This specimen includes other DNA sequences encoding the same CDR3. The chain uses TRBV6-1 and TRBJ2-1; D uncertain. Trimming removed 5 bases at V and 0 bases at J, with 5 bases between. CDR1 and CDR2 (germline): MNHNS, SASEGT. The CDR3 is 13 amino acids. The DNA for the CDR3 is TGTGCCAGCAGTCCGAGCTCCTACAATGAGCAGTTCTTC. This codes for CASSPSSYNEQFF.

The V gene is TRBV6-6, the J gene TRBJ2-5; D is possibly TRBD1 or TRBD2 (5 bases each). Per the germline V gene, CDR1 is MNHNY and CDR2 is SVGAGI (reference sequence). V lost 8 bases and J 5 bases, leaving 12 bases between the germline ends. The CDR3 length is 12 residues. CDR3 sequence reads: CASGGSWETQYF. The DNA for the CDR3 is TGTGCCAGCGGGGGTAGCTGGGAGACCCAGTACTTC.